The source of this T cell receptor beta chain is a study of blood T cell repertoires in COVID-19. This table comes from immunoSEQ multiplex PCR, and its TCRdb copy is limited to in-frame clones, with some not included. The sample lists some 200,000 clones; 86% were seen once. A single count supports this clone. This CDR3 spans 13 amino acids. CDR1 and CDR2 (germline): WNHNN, SYGVQD (reference sequence). Trimming left V 7 bases short and J 1 base short, with 10 bases between. The material sequenced was PBMCs or T cells enriched from blood (not recorded which). The V call is TRBV10-1, the J call TRBJ1-1; possibly TRBD1 for D (5 bases). The receptor was isolated from a woman in her thirties or forties with acute COVID-19. In DNA form, the CDR3 reads TGCGCCAGCACCAGGGCCCCGAACACTGAAGCTTTCTTT. This gives the protein CASTRAPNTEAFF.